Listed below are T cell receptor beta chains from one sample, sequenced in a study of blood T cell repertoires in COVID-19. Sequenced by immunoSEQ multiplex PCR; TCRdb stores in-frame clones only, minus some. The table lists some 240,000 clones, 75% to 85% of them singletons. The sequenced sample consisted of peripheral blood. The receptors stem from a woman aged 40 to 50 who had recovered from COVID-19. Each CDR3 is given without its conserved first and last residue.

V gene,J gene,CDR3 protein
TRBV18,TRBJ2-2,ASSPTTENTGELF
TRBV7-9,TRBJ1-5,ASSRQGNQPQH
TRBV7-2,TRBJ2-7,ASSVAGGLSYEQY
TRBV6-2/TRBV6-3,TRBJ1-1,ASSYFSGLPNTEAF
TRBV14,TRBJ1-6,ASTGPEAWPLH
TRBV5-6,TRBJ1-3,ASRGWTAGNTIY
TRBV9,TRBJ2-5,ASSAGIRQETQY
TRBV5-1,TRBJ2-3,ASSQGLADTDTQY
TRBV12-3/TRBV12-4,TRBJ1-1,ASSQGFTEAF
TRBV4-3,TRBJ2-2,ASSQLAGFVSGELF
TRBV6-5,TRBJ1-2,ASSRQGNKYGYT
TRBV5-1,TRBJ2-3,ASSLDGQGSDTQY
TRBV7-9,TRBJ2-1,ASGRVAGGLNEQF
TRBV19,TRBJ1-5,ASSIWGGTGNQPQH
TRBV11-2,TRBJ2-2,ASSLLRGGTGELF
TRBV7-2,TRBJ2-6,ASSLVTGLSGANVLT